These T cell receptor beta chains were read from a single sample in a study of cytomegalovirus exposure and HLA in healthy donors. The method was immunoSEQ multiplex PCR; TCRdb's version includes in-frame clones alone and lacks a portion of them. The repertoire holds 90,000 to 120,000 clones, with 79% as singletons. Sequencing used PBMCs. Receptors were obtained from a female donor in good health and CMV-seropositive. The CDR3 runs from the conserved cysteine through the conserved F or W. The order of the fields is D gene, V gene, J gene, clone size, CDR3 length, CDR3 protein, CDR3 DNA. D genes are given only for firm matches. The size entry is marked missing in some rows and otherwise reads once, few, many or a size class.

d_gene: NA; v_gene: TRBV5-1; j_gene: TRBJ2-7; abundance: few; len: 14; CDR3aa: CASSLGGVSYEQYF; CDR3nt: TGCGCCAGCAGCTTGGGGGGAGTCTCCTACGAGCAGTACTTC
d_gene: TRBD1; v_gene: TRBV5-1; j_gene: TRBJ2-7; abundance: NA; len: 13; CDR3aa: CASSHRDRDEQYF; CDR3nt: TGCGCCAGCAGCCACCGGGACAGGGACGAGCAGTACTTC
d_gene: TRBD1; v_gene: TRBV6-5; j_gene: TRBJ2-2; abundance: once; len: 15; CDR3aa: CASKGQGAVTGELFF; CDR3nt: TGTGCCAGCAAGGGCCAGGGGGCGGTCACCGGGGAGCTGTTTTTT
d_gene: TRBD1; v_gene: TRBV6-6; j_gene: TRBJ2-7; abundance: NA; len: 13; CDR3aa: CASSPYRGQEQYF; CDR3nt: TGTGCCAGCAGCCCCTACAGGGGCCAGGAGCAGTACTTC
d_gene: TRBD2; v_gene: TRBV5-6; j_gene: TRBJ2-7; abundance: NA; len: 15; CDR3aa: CASSFALAGPYEQYF; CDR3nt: TGTGCCAGCAGCTTCGCGCTAGCGGGACCCTACGAGCAGTACTTC
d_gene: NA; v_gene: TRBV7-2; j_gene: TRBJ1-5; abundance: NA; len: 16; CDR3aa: CASSFQAGIGNQPQHF; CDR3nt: TGTGCCAGCAGCTTCCAAGCGGGTATTGGCAATCAGCCCCAGCATTTT
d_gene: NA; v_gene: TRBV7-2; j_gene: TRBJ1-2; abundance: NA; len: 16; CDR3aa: CASSLGVANTNYGYTF; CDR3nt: TGTGCCAGCAGCTTAGGGGTAGCTAATACTAACTATGGCTACACCTTC
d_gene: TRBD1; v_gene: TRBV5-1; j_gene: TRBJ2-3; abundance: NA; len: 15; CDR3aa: CASSFPGQGTDTQYF; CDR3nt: TGCGCCAGCAGCTTCCCGGGACAGGGCACAGATACGCAGTATTTT
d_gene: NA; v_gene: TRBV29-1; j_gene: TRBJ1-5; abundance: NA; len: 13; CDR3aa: CSVAPGSNQPQHF; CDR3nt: TGCAGCGTTGCTCCGGGGAGCAATCAGCCCCAGCATTTT
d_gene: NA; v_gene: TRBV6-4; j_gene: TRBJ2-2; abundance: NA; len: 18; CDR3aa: CASSPRNPRDTYTGELFF; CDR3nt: TGTGCCAGCAGTCCTAGGAATCCCCGGGACACTTACACCGGGGAGCTGTTTTTT
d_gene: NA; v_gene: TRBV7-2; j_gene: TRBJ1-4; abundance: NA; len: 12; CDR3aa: CATRDENEKLFF; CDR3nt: TGTGCCACGCGGGACGAGAATGAAAAACTGTTTTTT
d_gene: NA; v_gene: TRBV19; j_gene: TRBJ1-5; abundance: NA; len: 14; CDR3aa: CASKLDPVAGPQHF; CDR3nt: TGTGCCAGTAAACTCGACCCAGTCGCGGGGCCCCAGCATTTT
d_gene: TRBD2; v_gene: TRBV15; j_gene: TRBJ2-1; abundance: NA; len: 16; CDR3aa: CATSRELGGIGNEQFF; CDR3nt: TGTGCCACCAGCAGGGAACTGGGGGGGATCGGAAATGAGCAGTTCTTC
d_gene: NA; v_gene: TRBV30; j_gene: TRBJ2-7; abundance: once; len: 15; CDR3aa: CAWSPGPPRGSEQYF; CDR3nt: TGTGCCTGGAGCCCGGGACCGCCGAGGGGGTCCGAGCAGTACTTC
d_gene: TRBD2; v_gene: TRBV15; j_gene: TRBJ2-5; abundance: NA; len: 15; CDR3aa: CATSGSGGAEETQYF; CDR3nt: TGTGCCACCAGTGGTAGCGGGGGGGCAGAAGAGACCCAGTACTTC
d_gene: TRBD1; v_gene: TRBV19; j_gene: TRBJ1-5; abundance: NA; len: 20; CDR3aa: CASSIEGTGVAFYSNQPQHF; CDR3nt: TGTGCCAGTAGTATAGAGGGGACAGGGGTCGCTTTCTATAGCAATCAGCCCCAGCATTTT
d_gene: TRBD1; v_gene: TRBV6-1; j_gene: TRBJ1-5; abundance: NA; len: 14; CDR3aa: CASGGQAGNQPQHF; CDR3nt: TGTGCCAGTGGGGGACAGGCGGGCAATCAGCCCCAGCATTTT
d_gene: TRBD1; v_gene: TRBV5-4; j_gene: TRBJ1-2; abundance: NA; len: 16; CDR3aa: CASTTPAGTEGYGYTF; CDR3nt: TGTGCCAGCACCACCCCGGCCGGGACAGAAGGCTATGGCTACACCTTC
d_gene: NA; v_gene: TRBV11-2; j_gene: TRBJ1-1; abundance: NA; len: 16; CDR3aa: CASSPHSIGMGTEAFF; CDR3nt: TGTGCCAGCAGTCCCCATTCGATCGGGATGGGCACTGAAGCTTTCTTT
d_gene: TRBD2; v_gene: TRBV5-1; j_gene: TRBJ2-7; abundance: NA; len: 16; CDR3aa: CASSLLRTSGTYEQYF; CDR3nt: TGCGCCAGCAGCTTGTTACGGACTAGCGGTACCTACGAGCAGTACTTC
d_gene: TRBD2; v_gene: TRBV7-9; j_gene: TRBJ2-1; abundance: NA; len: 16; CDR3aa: CSSSLVLRGGYNEQFF; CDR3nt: TGTTCCAGCAGCTTAGTTCTGCGGGGGGGGTACAATGAGCAGTTCTTC
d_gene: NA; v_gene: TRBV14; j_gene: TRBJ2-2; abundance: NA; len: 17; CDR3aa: CASSRTLTGYRPGELFF; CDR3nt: TGTGCCAGCAGCCGTACCCTAACAGGGTACCGACCCGGGGAGCTGTTTTTT
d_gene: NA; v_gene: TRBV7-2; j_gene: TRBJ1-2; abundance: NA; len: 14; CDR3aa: CASSLGKANYGYTF; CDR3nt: TGTGCCAGCAGCTTAGGAAAAGCGAACTATGGCTACACCTTC
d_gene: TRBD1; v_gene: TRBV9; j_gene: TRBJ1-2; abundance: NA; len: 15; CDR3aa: CASSAGTGALFGYTF; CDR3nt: TGTGCCAGCAGCGCCGGGACAGGGGCCCTCTTTGGCTACACCTTC
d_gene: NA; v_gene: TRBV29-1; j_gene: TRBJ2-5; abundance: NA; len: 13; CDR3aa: CSVVGPGGETQYF; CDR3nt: TGCAGCGTTGTGGGACCAGGGGGGGAGACCCAGTACTTC
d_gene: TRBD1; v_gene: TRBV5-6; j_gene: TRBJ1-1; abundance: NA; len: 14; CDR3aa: CASSADRGNTEAFF; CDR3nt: TGTGCCAGCAGCGCCGACAGGGGGAACACTGAAGCTTTCTTT